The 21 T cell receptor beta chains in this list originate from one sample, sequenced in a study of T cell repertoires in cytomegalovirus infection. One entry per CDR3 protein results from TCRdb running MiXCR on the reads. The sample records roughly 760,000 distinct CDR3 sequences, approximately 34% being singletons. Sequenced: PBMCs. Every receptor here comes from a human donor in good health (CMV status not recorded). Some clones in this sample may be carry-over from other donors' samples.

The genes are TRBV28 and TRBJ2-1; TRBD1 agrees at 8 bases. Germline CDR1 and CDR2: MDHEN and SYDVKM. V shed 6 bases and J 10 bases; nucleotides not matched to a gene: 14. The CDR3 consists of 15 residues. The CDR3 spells CASSRPWTGFNEQFF. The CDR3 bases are TGTGCCAGCAGCCGACCCTGGACAGGGTTCAACGAGCAGTTCTTC.

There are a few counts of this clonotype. The CDR3 reads CASSLGTSSHNEQFF. CDR3 nucleotide sequence: TGTGCCAGCAGCTTAGGGACTAGCAGCCACAATGAGCAGTTCTTC. V is TRBV7-6 and J is TRBJ2-1; 8 bases agree with TRBD2. Germline V gene sequence: CDR1 SGHVS, CDR2 FNYEAQ. This CDR3 is built from 15 residues. The V and J ends lost 1 base and 5 bases, in that order; junction bases with no gene match: 4.

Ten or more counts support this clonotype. The CDR3 region has the DNA TGTGCCAGTAGTATTACGGGTAACACCGGGGAGCTGTTTTTT. Amino acids: CASSITGNTGELFF. V is TRBV19 and J is TRBJ2-2; no clear D gene. Germline V gene data show CDR1 as LNHDA and CDR2 as SQIVND (reference sequence). Trimming removed 3 bases from V and 2 bases from J, with 7 bases in between. This CDR3 is 14 amino acids long.

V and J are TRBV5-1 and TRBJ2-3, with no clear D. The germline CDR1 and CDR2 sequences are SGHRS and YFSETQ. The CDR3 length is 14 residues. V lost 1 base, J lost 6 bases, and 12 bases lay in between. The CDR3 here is CASSLKGSSDTQYF. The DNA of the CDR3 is TGCGCCAGCAGCTTGAAGGGAAGTTCTGATACGCAGTATTTT.

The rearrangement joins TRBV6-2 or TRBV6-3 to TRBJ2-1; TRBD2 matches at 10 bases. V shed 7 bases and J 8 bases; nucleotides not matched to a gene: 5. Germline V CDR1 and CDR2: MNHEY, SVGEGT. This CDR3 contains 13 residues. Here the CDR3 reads CASIAGGFYEQFF. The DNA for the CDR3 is TGTGCCAGCATAGCGGGAGGTTTCTATGAGCAGTTCTTC.

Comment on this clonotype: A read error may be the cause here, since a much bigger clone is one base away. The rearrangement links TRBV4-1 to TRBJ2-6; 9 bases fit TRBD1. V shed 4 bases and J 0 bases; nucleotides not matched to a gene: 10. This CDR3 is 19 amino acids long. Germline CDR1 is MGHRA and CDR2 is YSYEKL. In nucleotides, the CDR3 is TGCGCCAGCAGCCGCACACCGGGACAGGGTTACTCTGGGGCCAACGTCCTGACTTTC. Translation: CASSRTPGQGYSGANVLTF.

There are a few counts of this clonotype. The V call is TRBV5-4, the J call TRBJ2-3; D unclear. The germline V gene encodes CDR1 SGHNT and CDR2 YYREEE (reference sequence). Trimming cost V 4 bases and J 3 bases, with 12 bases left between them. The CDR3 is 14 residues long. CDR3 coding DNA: TGTGCCAGCAGCCAGGCCACGACGACAGATACGCAGTATTTT. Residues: CASSQATTTDTQYF.

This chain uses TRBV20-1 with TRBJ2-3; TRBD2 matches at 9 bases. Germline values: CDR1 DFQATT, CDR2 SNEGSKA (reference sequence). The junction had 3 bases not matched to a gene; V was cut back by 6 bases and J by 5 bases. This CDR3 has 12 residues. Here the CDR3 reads CSAWTSEDTQYF. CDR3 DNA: TGCAGTGCCTGGACTAGCGAAGATACGCAGTATTTT.

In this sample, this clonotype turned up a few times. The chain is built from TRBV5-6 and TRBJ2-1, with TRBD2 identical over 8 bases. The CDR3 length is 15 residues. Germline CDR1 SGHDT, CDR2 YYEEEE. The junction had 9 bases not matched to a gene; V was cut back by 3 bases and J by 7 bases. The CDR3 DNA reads TGTGCCAGCAGCTGGATCCGGGAGGGCCTGAATGAGCAGTTCTTC. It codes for CASSWIREGLNEQFF. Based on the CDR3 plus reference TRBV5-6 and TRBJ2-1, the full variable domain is DAGVTQSPTHLIKTRGQQVTLRCSPKSGHDTVSWYQQALGQGPQFIFQYYEEEERQRGNFPDRFSGHQFPNYSSELNVNALLLGDSALYLCASSWIREGLNEQFFGPGTRLTVL.

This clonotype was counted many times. CDR3 DNA: TGTGCCAGTAGACAGGGGTACGAGCAGTACTTC. Amino acids: CASRQGYEQYF. The gene calls are TRBV19 and TRBJ2-7; 7 bases line up with TRBD1. The CDR3 runs to 11 residues. Germline CDR1 and CDR2: LNHDA and SQIVND (reference sequence). The J segment lost 4 bases and the V segment lost 6 bases, leaving 0 bases of the junction unmatched.

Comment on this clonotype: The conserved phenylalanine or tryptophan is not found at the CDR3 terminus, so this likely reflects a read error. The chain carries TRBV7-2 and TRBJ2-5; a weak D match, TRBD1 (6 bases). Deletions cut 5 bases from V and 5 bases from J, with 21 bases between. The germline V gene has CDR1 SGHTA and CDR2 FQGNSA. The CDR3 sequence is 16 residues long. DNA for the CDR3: TGTGCCAGCAGCCTATACGTCTTTACAGGGATGGAGACCCAGTACTAC. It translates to CASSLYVFTGMETQYY.

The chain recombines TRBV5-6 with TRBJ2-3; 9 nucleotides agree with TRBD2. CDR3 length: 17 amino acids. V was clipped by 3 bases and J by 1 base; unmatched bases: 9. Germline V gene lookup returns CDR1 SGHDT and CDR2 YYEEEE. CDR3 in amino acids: CASSYLGLAYGTDTQYF. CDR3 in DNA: TGTGCCAGCAGCTACTTGGGACTAGCATATGGCACAGATACGCAGTATTTT.

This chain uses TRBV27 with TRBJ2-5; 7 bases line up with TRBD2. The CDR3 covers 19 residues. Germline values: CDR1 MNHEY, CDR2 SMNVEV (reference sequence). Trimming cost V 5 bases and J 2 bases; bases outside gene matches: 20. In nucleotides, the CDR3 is TGTGCCAGCAGTAAGGGAGGGTTTTCCCTCGCCGTCTTTCAAGAGACCCAGTACTTC. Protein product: CASSKGGFSLAVFQETQYF.

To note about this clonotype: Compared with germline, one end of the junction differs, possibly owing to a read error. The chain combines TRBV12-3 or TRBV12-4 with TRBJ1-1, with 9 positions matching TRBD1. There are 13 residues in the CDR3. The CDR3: CSSTKTGGTEAFF. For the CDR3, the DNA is TGTTCCAGCACCAAGACAGGGGGCACTGAAGCTTTCTTT.

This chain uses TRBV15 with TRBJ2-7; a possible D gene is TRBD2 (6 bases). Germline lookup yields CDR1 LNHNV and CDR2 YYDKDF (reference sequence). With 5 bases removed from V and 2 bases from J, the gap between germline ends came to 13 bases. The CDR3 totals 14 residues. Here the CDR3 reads CATSGGILPYEQYF. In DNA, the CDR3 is TGTGCCACCAGCGGGGGGATACTCCCCTACGAGCAGTACTTC. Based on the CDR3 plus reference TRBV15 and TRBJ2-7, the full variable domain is DAMVIQNPRYQVTQFGKPVTLSCSQTLNHNVMYWYQQKSSQAPKLLFHYYDKDFNNEADTPDNFQSRRPNTSFCFLDIRSPGLGDTAMYLCATSGGILPYEQYFGPGTRLTVT.

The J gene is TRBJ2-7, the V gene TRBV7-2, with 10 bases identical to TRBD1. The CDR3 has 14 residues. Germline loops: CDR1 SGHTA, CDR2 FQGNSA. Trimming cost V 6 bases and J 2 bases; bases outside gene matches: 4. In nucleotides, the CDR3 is TGTGCCAGCAGATTCGACAGGGGGCCCTACGAGCAGTACTTC. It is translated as CASRFDRGPYEQYF.

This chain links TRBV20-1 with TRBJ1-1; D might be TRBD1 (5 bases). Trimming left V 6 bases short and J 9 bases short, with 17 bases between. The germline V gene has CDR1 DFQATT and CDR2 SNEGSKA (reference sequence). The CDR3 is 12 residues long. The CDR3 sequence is CSAQKTGTQAFF. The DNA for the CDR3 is TGCAGTGCCCAAAAGACCGGGACTCAAGCTTTCTTT.

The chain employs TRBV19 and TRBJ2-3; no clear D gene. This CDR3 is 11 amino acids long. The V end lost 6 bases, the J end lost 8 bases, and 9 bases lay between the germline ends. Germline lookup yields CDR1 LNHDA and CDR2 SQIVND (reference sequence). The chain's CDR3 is CASRAGGTQYF. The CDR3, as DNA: TGTGCCAGTAGGGCAGGTGGTACGCAGTATTTT. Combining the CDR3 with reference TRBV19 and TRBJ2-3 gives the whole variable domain DGGITQSPKYLFRKEGQNVTLSCEQNLNHDAMYWYRQDPGQGLRLIYYSQIVNDFQKGDIAEGYSVSREKKESFPLTVTSAQKNPTAFYLCASRAGGTQYFGPGTRLTVL.

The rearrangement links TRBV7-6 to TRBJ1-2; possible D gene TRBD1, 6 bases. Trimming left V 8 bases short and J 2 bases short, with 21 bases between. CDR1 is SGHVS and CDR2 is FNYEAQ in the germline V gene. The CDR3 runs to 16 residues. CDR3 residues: CASPRPQIDRNYGYTF. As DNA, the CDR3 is TGTGCCAGCCCCCGGCCCCAAATAGACAGGAACTATGGCTACACCTTC.

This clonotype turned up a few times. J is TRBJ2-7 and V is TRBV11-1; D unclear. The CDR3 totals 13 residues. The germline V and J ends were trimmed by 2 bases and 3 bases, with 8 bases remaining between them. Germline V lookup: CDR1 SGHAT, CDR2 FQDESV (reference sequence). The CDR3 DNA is TGTGCCAGCAGCTTATTTCTCGGCTACGAGCAGTACTTC. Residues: CASSLFLGYEQYF.

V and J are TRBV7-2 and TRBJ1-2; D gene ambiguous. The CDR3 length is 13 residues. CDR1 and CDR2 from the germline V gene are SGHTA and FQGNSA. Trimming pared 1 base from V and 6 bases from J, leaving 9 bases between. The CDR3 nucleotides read TGTGCCAGCAGCTTAGGGCCCAGGCATGGCTACACCTTC. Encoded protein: CASSLGPRHGYTF.